This T cell receptor (beta chain) was recovered during a study of Ad26.COV2.S vaccination and SARS-CoV-2 variants. Clones were sequenced by immunoSEQ multiplex PCR, and TCRdb holds only the in-frame ones, with some missing. Of some 350,000 clones listed, roughly nine tenths are singletons. The length of the CDR3 is 15 residues. Trimming removed 0 bases at V and 1 base at J, with 10 bases between. Germline V gene data show CDR1 as SGHKS and CDR2 as YYEKEE (reference sequence). Points from the study as a whole: Substantial breadth was reportedly displayed by spike-specific CD8+ and CD4+ T cell responses after vaccination. Across vaccine and placebo recipients, the breadth of non-spike TCRs was similar. While placebo recipients had lower spike-specific TCR breadth, vaccine recipients had more. The TCR breadth and depth analyses may have produced an underestimate of total T cell responses.

Of note for this clone: The antigen is not known.

The receptor was isolated from a human donor who had recovered from COVID-19. The chain combines TRBV5-5 with TRBJ1-1, with D unresolved. Specimen: peripheral blood, collected after recovery from COVID-19. CDR3 bases: TGTGCCAGCAGCTTGGTTCTGGCGGGGAACACTGAAGCTTTCTTT. This gives the protein CASSLVLAGNTEAFF.